Listed below are T cell receptor beta chains from one sample, sequenced in a study of technical replicates of blood from a few donors. The data were produced by immunoSEQ multiplex PCR, yet TCRdb's version contains in-frame clones alone and is incomplete. The sample includes tens of thousands of clones, roughly 94% seen only once; the top ten take around 0.25%. Specimen: T cells isolated from PBMCs. These receptors all stem from a human donor in good health. Both conserved end residues are part of each CDR3. Each record gives: clone size, V gene, D gene, J gene, CDR3 DNA, CDR3 protein. D genes are given only for firm matches. Not every row has a clone size; where given, it reads once, few, many or a size class.

clone size: .; V gene: TRBV7-9; D gene: .; J gene: TRBJ1-1; CDR3 DNA: TGTGCCAGCAGCCAAGGGGCCGCTGAAGCTTTCTTT; CDR3 protein: CASSQGAAEAFF
clone size: .; V gene: TRBV13; D gene: .; J gene: TRBJ2-7; CDR3 DNA: TGTGCCAGCAGTTCCACAGGGTACTACGAGCAGTACTTC; CDR3 protein: CASSSTGYYEQYF
clone size: .; V gene: TRBV5-1; D gene: TRBD2; J gene: TRBJ2-3; CDR3 DNA: TGCGCCAGCAGCGGGGGACTAGCGGGTATCACAGATACGCAGTATTTT; CDR3 protein: CASSGGLAGITDTQYF
clone size: .; V gene: TRBV5-8; D gene: .; J gene: TRBJ1-1; CDR3 DNA: TGTGCCAGCAGCTTTTTCAGGGGCACTGAAGCTTTCTTT; CDR3 protein: CASSFFRGTEAFF
clone size: .; V gene: TRBV25-1; D gene: TRBD1; J gene: TRBJ1-2; CDR3 DNA: TGTGCCAGCCGGACAGGGGTCTATGGCTACACCTTC; CDR3 protein: CASRTGVYGYTF
clone size: .; V gene: TRBV28; D gene: .; J gene: TRBJ1-1; CDR3 DNA: TGTGCCAGCAGTTCCCACTCAGGGAGGTTGAACACTGAAGCTTTCTTT; CDR3 protein: CASSSHSGRLNTEAFF
clone size: .; V gene: TRBV6-1; D gene: .; J gene: TRBJ2-7; CDR3 DNA: TGTGCCAGCAGTGGTACAGGGTCGAGGGAGCAGTACTTC; CDR3 protein: CASSGTGSREQYF
clone size: .; V gene: TRBV6-4; D gene: .; J gene: TRBJ1-5; CDR3 DNA: TGTGCCAGCAGTGACTCTTCCAATCATCCGCCCCAGCATTTT; CDR3 protein: CASSDSSNHPPQHF
clone size: .; V gene: TRBV5-1; D gene: TRBD1; J gene: TRBJ1-2; CDR3 DNA: TGCGCCAGCAGCTCAGGGGGAGGTGGCTACACCTTC; CDR3 protein: CASSSGGGGYTF
clone size: few; V gene: TRBV19; D gene: TRBD1; J gene: TRBJ2-7; CDR3 DNA: TGTGCCACCGTTCATCAGACAGGGGGATACTACGAGCAGTACTTC; CDR3 protein: CATVHQTGGYYEQYF
clone size: .; V gene: TRBV7-6; D gene: .; J gene: TRBJ1-1; CDR3 DNA: TGTGCCAGCAGCCCCCATAGCGGGGGAGGAACTGAAGCTTTCTTT; CDR3 protein: CASSPHSGGGTEAFF
clone size: .; V gene: TRBV4-2; D gene: .; J gene: TRBJ2-5; CDR3 DNA: TGTGCCAGCAGCCAAGATGCTAGCCAAGAGACCCAGTACTTC; CDR3 protein: CASSQDASQETQYF
clone size: .; V gene: TRBV18; D gene: .; J gene: TRBJ2-5; CDR3 DNA: TGTGCCAGCTCACCACCAGGGACTCAAGAGACCCAGTACTTC; CDR3 protein: CASSPPGTQETQYF
clone size: .; V gene: TRBV5-1; D gene: TRBD2; J gene: TRBJ2-7; CDR3 DNA: TGCGCCAGCAGCTTGGCCCCCGGGACTACCAGCTACGAGCAGTACTTC; CDR3 protein: CASSLAPGTTSYEQYF
clone size: .; V gene: TRBV11-2; D gene: TRBD2; J gene: TRBJ2-1; CDR3 DNA: TGTGCCAGCAGCTTAGGGGGTAGTAGCGGGAGGCATCCGTTGTTCTTC; CDR3 protein: CASSLGGSSGRHPLFF
clone size: once; V gene: TRBV11-3; D gene: TRBD1; J gene: TRBJ1-2; CDR3 DNA: TGTGCCAGCAGCTCCTCCGGGACAGGGGGCTTTGGCTACACCTTC; CDR3 protein: CASSSSGTGGFGYTF
clone size: .; V gene: TRBV6-1; D gene: TRBD2; J gene: TRBJ2-7; CDR3 DNA: TGTGCCAGCAGTGAAACGGCTAGCGGGAGCCACGAGCAGTACTTC; CDR3 protein: CASSETASGSHEQYF
clone size: .; V gene: TRBV6-5; D gene: TRBD2; J gene: TRBJ2-1; CDR3 DNA: TGTGCCAGCAGTTACTCGAGCACCCGGACTAGCAATGAGCAGTTCTTC; CDR3 protein: CASSYSSTRTSNEQFF
clone size: .; V gene: TRBV28; D gene: .; J gene: TRBJ2-7; CDR3 DNA: TGTGCCAGCAGTTTCACATACGAGCAGTACTTC; CDR3 protein: CASSFTYEQYF
clone size: .; V gene: TRBV5-1; D gene: TRBD2; J gene: TRBJ2-3; CDR3 DNA: TGCGCCAGCAGAGTTGCGGGAGTCAGGGATACGCAGTATTTT; CDR3 protein: CASRVAGVRDTQYF
clone size: .; V gene: TRBV5-1; D gene: TRBD2; J gene: TRBJ2-3; CDR3 DNA: TGCGCCAGCAGCTTGGGGCATAGCGGGGGGGCCGGGGATACGCAGTATTTT; CDR3 protein: CASSLGHSGGAGDTQYF
clone size: .; V gene: TRBV11-2; D gene: .; J gene: TRBJ1-1; CDR3 DNA: TGTGCCAGCAGCTTAGGACGGGTGAACACTGAAGCTTTCTTT; CDR3 protein: CASSLGRVNTEAFF
clone size: .; V gene: TRBV4-2; D gene: TRBD1; J gene: TRBJ1-3; CDR3 DNA: TGTGCCAGCAGCCCTGCCGACAGGGCGAGCTCTGGAAACACCATATATTTT; CDR3 protein: CASSPADRASSGNTIYF
clone size: once; V gene: TRBV7-9; D gene: TRBD1; J gene: TRBJ1-2; CDR3 DNA: TGTGCCAGCAGCTTGGAGGGGGCAAGTGGCTACACCTTC; CDR3 protein: CASSLEGASGYTF
clone size: once; V gene: TRBV19; D gene: TRBD2; J gene: TRBJ2-1; CDR3 DNA: TGTGCCAGTAGTATCGTTGCTGTGGGGGTGACTAGCGGGGGGCCTCACTACAATGAGCAGTTCTTC; CDR3 protein: CASSIVAVGVTSGGPHYNEQFF
clone size: .; V gene: TRBV5-1; D gene: TRBD1; J gene: TRBJ1-4; CDR3 DNA: TGCGCCAGCAGCTTGCAACCCGGGACAGGGATTGCAACTAATGAAAAACTGTTTTTT; CDR3 protein: CASSLQPGTGIATNEKLFF